This T cell receptor (beta chain) was recorded in a study of T cells in Graves' hyperthyroidism and ophthalmopathy. The study, taken as a whole, reports: Most clonotypes expanded in the thyroid (above 0.001) were also present in blood. Using 13 V-J features, a model discriminated ophthalmopathy from stable hyperthyroidism.

This CDR3 spans 15 amino acids. After removal of 0 bases from V and 5 bases from J, the junction contained 7 bases not matched to a gene. CDR1 is DFQATT, CDR2 SNEGSKA, per germline (reference sequence). What was amplified from RNA transcripts were TCR beta CDR3 regions. A set of HTBI primers served as the primers for a first-round RT-PCR of the TCR CDR3. TCRdb analysed the multiplex PCR reads with MiXCR anew, one entry per CDR3 protein. The sample comprises nearly 600,000 distinct CDR3 sequences, more than 11% of which are singletons, and under 7% rests with the top ten. Notes on this clonotype: What it recognizes is unknown.

Patients aged 18 to 65 with hyperthyroidism were newly diagnosed, with duration under 2 months. The blood sample dates from first hyperthyroidism diagnosis, preceding any ophthalmopathy symptoms. Specimen: blood. The chain has TRBV20-1 and TRBJ1-5; 7 bases line up with TRBD1. The sequence came from a woman aged 25 to 39 with Graves' hyperthyroidism that later progressed to Graves' ophthalmopathy. Here the CDR3 reads CSAREKGAGDQPQHF. In nucleotides, the CDR3 is TGCAGTGCTAGAGAGAAGGGGGCGGGGGATCAGCCCCAGCATTTT.